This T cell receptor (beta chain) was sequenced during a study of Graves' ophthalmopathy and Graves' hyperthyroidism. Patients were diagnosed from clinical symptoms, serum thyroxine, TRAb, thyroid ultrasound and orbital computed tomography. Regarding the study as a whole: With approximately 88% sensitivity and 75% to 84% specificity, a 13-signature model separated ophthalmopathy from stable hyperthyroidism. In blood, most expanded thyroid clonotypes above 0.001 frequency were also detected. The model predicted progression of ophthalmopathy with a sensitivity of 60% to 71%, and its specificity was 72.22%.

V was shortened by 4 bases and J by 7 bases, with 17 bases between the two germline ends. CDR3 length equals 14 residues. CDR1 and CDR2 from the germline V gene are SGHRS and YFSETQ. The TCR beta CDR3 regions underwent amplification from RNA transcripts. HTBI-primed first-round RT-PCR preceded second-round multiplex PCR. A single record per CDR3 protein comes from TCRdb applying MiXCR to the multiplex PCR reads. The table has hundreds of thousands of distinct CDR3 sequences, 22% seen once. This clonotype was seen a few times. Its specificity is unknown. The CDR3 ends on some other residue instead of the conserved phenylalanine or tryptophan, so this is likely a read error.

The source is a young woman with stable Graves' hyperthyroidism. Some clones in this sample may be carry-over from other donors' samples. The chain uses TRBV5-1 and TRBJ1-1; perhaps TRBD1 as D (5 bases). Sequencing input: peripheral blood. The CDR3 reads CASSRDRGLDEAFS. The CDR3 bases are TGCGCCAGCAGCCGAGATCGGGGGTTAGATGAAGCTTTCTCT.